This T cell receptor (beta chain) was identified during a study of early T cells in non-severe SARS-CoV-2 infection. Study conclusions and caveats: Anti-spike CD8 responses were favored in VDJdb matching, and private and CD4 specificities were missed.

This clonotype was observed a few times. What it binds is unknown. Germline V lookup: CDR1 SGHTA, CDR2 FQGNSA. The CDR3 covers 16 residues. The ends were cut back, 0 bases at V and 1 base at J, with 10 bases in the middle. The TCR library protocol was used to attach unique molecular identifiers. These identifiers were attached to individual cDNA molecules. MiXCR, applied by TCRdb to the 5' RACE reads, yields one record per CDR3 protein. The sample records roughly 81,000 distinct CDR3 sequences, roughly 6% being singletons. This clonotype originated in an adult who was a healthcare worker with PCR-confirmed SARS-CoV-2 infection or an uninfected control (not recorded which). The chain is built from TRBV7-2 and TRBJ1-3, with D unresolved. Sequencing was done on a sample of whole blood. The CDR3 DNA sequence: TGTGCCAGCAGCTTAGCGGTCGTAGGTTCTGGAAACACCATATATTTT. Residues: CASSLAVVGSGNTIYF.